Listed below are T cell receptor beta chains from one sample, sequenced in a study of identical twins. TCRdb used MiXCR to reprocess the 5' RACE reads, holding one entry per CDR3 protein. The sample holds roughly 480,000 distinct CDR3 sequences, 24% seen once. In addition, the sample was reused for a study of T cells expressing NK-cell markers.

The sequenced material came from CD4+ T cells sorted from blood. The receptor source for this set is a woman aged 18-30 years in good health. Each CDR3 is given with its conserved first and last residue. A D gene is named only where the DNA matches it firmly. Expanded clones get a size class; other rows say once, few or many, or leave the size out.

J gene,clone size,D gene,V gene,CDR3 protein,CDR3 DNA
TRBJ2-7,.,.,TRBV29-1,CSVSRSFFGEQYF,TGCAGCGTTTCACGCTCGTTTTTCGGGGAGCAGTACTTC
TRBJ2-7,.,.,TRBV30,CAWSVGGEQYF,TGTGCCTGGAGTGTGGGGGGCGAGCAGTACTTC
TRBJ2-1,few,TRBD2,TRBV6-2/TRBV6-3,CASSRLAGAGYNEQFF,TGTGCCAGCAGTAGACTAGCGGGAGCCGGCTACAATGAGCAGTTCTTC
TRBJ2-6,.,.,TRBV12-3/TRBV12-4,CASSLSGQLHSGANVLTF,TGTGCCAGCAGTTTGTCGGGACAACTTCACTCTGGGGCCAACGTCCTGACTTTC
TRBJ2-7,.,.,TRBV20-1,CSARMAEGAGEQYF,TGCAGTGCTCGGATGGCGGAGGGGGCTGGAGAGCAGTACTTC
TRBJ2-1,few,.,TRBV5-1,CASSLGGLRLGNEQFF,TGCGCCAGCAGCTTGGGTGGCCTTAGGCTGGGGAATGAGCAGTTCTTC
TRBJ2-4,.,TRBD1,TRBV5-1,CASSSGFRDRRAKNIQYF,TGCGCCAGCAGCTCAGGCTTCCGGGACAGGAGAGCCAAAAACATTCAGTACTTC
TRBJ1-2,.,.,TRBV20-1,CSATTSGGYTF,TGCAGTGCTACCACCTCGGGTGGCTACACCTTC
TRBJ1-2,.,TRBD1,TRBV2,CASRVQGANYGYTF,TGTGCCAGCAGAGTACAGGGGGCTAACTATGGCTACACCTTC
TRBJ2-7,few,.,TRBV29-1,CSVLGRAYEQYF,TGCAGCGTTCTCGGGCGGGCCTACGAGCAGTACTTC
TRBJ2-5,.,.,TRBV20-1,CSASGPETQYF,TGCAGTGCTAGTGGGCCGGAGACCCAGTACTTC
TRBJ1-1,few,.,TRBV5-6,CASSFTPHTEAFF,TGTGCCAGCAGCTTCACGCCCCACACTGAAGCTTTCTTT
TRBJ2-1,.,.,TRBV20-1,CSARETGPPNEQFF,TGCAGTGCTAGAGAAACGGGACCGCCTAATGAGCAGTTCTTC
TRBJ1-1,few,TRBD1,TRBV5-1,CASSYYRGDTEAFF,TGCGCCAGCAGCTACTACAGGGGGGACACTGAAGCTTTCTTT
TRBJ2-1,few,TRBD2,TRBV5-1,CASSPGGYYNEQFF,TGCGCCAGCAGCCCGGGGGGGTACTACAATGAGCAGTTCTTC
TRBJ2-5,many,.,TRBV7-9,CASSSNVGETQYF,TGTGCCAGCAGCTCGAACGTTGGGGAGACCCAGTACTTC
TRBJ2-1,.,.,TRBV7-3,CASSLTGTLVDEQFF,TGTGCCAGCAGCTTAACAGGGACCTTGGTGGATGAGCAGTTCTTC
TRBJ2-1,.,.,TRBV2,CASSRVRDQGWDEQFF,TGTGCCAGCAGTCGGGTCCGGGACCAAGGATGGGATGAGCAGTTCTTC
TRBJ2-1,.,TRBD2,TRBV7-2,CASSPQAGVHNEQFF,TGTGCCAGCTCCCCTCAGGCGGGAGTCCACAATGAGCAGTTCTTC
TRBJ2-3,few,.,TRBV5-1,CASSGIGDTQYF,TGCGCCAGCAGCGGGATCGGTGATACGCAGTATTTT
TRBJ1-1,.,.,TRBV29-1,CSARGHLNTEAFF,TGCAGTGCCCGTGGACATTTGAACACTGAAGCTTTCTTT
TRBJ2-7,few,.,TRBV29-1,CSVGYYRREQYF,TGCAGCGTAGGTTATTATCGTCGCGAGCAGTACTTC